A single TCR beta chain is shown here with its context. This entry is derived from a study of blood T cells in healthy people across ages. This CDR3 region has 15 residues. Germline values: CDR1 ENHRY, CDR2 SYGVKD. The germline V and J ends were trimmed by 3 bases and 3 bases, with 12 bases remaining between them. It was with a sample-barcoded 5' primer and a J-beta primer mix that a second PCR of about 6 to 12 cycles was run. MiXCR was run by TCRdb on the 5' RACE reads, yielding one entry per CDR3 protein. Among approximately 940,000 distinct CDR3 sequences listed, about 44% were seen once. The sequenced material came from blood. The sequence was collected from a man aged 25 to 40 in good health. The chain has TRBV10-3 and TRBJ1-5; D ambiguous. CDR3 residues: CAISDIESINQPQHF. As DNA, the CDR3 is TGTGCCATCAGTGATATAGAGTCAATCAATCAGCCCCAGCATTTT.